This is a list of T cell receptor beta chains from one sample in a study of blood T cell repertoires in COVID-19. The method was immunoSEQ multiplex PCR; TCRdb's version includes in-frame clones alone and lacks a portion of them. This table has 250,000 to 300,000 clones, roughly 90% appearing once. Sequencing was carried out using peripheral blood. Receptors were obtained from a woman between 55 and 75 years old with COVID-19, enrolled during active disease. The CDR3 runs from the conserved cysteine through the conserved F or W. A D gene is named only where the DNA matches it firmly. Where a row states a size, it is once, few, many or the class of an expanded clone; other rows omit it.

v_call	j_call	clone_size	d_call	cdr3_aa	cdr3_nt
TRBV7-2	TRBJ1-6	once	TRBD1	CASSLYPGTGKFKSPLHF	TGTGCCAGCAGCTTATATCCCGGGACAGGGAAATTCAAGTCACCCCTCCACTTT
TRBV6-2/TRBV6-3	TRBJ1-5	few	-	CASSWLETERQHF	TGTGCCAGCAGTTGGTTGGAAACCGAGCGTCAGCATTTT
TRBV15	TRBJ1-5	-	TRBD1	CATSSLDRGEVGNQPQHF	TGTGCCACCAGCAGCCTAGACAGGGGCGAAGTGGGCAATCAGCCCCAGCATTTT
TRBV6-5	TRBJ1-6	-	-	CASGSGRPHNSPLHF	TGTGCCAGCGGTTCCGGCAGGCCTCACAATTCACCCCTCCACTTT
TRBV12-3/TRBV12-4	TRBJ1-1	-	TRBD1	CASSRRDRQAFF	TGTGCCAGCAGCCGCCGGGACAGGCAAGCTTTCTTT
TRBV11-3	TRBJ1-6	-	-	CASSLGASYNSPLHF	TGTGCCAGCAGCTTAGGGGCCAGCTATAATTCACCCCTCCACTTT
TRBV5-4	TRBJ1-4	-	-	CASSLDWASNEKLFF	TGTGCCAGCAGCTTGGATTGGGCGAGTAATGAAAAACTGTTTTTT
TRBV4-3	TRBJ1-2	few	-	CASSQDGFYGYTF	TGCGCCAGCAGCCAAGACGGTTTCTATGGCTACACCTTC
TRBV4-2	TRBJ1-2	-	-	CASSQGRQIYGYTF	TGTGCCAGCAGCCAAGGCAGACAGATCTATGGCTACACCTTC
TRBV29-1	TRBJ1-5	-	-	CSAGQGSQPQHF	TGCAGCGCGGGGCAGGGTAGCCAGCCCCAGCATTTT
TRBV2	TRBJ1-1	-	TRBD1	CASSPQGYMNTEAFF	TGTGCCAGCAGCCCACAGGGGTACATGAACACTGAAGCTTTCTTT
TRBV7-2	TRBJ1-5	once	TRBD1	CASSLGQGVFDRNQPQHF	TGTGCCAGCAGCTTAGGACAGGGGGTTTTTGATCGCAATCAGCCCCAGCATTTT
TRBV15	TRBJ2-1	-	TRBD2	CATKLAGGRNEQFF	TGTGCCACCAAACTAGCGGGGGGGCGCAATGAGCAGTTCTTC